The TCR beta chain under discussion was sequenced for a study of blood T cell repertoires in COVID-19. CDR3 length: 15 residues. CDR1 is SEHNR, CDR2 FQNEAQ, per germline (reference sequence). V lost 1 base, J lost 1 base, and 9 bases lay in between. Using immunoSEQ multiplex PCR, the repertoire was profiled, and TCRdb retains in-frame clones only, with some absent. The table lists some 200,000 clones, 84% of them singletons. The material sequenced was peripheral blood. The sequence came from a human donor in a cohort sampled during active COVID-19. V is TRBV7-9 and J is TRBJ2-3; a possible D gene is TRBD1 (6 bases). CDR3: CASSLVGAGTDTQYF. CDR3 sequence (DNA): TGTGCCAGCAGCTTAGTGGGGGCGGGCACAGATACGCAGTATTTT.